These 9 T cell receptor beta chains were sequenced from one sample in a study of cytomegalovirus exposure and HLA in healthy donors. Vbeta (60) and Jbeta (13) primers were used in the PCR. Sequencing used immunoSEQ multiplex PCR; TCRdb keeps in-frame clones, though not all of them. Counted here are about 84,000 clones, less than 80% occurring once; the ten biggest clones make up approximately 15%. Sequenced input: PBMCs. The source of these receptors is a woman aged 40 to 50 in good health and CMV-seropositive.

This sequence joins TRBV5-6 and TRBJ1-6; 7 nucleotides agree with TRBD1. V gave up 2 bases and J gave up 7 bases; unmatched junction bases: 6. The CDR3 has 15 residues. Germline CDR1 SGHDT, CDR2 YYEEEE. The CDR3 DNA reads TGTGCCAGCAGCTTACAGGGGCTTGGAAATTCACCCCTCCACTTT. Its protein is CASSLQGLGNSPLHF. The entire variable domain, with the rest obtained from reference TRBV5-6 and TRBJ1-6, is as follows: DAGVTQSPTHLIKTRGQQVTLRCSPKSGHDTVSWYQQALGQGPQFIFQYYEEEERQRGNFPDRFSGHQFPNYSSELNVNALLLGDSALYLCASSLQGLGNSPLHFGNGTRLTVT.

V gene TRBV7-2 combines with J gene TRBJ2-7; 11 positions match TRBD2. Unmatched junction bases numbered 9, after V lost 4 bases and J lost 7 bases. Per the germline V gene, CDR1 is SGHTA and CDR2 is FQGNSA. The CDR3 runs to 15 residues. CDR3 DNA: TGTGCCAGCAGCTCCGGGACTAGCGGCTTCTATGAGCAGTACTTC. Translated: CASSSGTSGFYEQYF. The full variable domain, its missing parts supplied by reference TRBV7-2 and TRBJ2-7, is GAGVSQSPSNKVTEKGKDVELRCDPISGHTALYWYRQSLGQGLEFLIYFQGNSAPDKSGLPSDRFSAERTGGSVSTLTIQRTQQEDSAVYLCASSSGTSGFYEQYFGPGTRLTVT.

With regard to this clone: Additional DNA sequences in this sample encode the identical CDR3. The chain joins TRBV5-4 to TRBJ1-2; D remains unclear. Trimming removed 0 bases from V and 5 bases from J, with 8 bases in between. The CDR3 has 13 amino acids. Germline V lookup: CDR1 SGHNT, CDR2 YYREEE (reference sequence). CDR3 sequence (DNA): TGTGCCAGCAGCTTGGCGGGGTCTTATGGCTACACCTTC. Translated: CASSLAGSYGYTF.

V is TRBV27 and J is TRBJ2-5; 11 nucleotides agree with TRBD2. CDR3 length: 14 amino acids. Trimming at V came to 11 bases and at J to 4 bases, leaving 9 bases not matched to a gene. Germline CDR1 MNHEY, CDR2 SMNVEV (reference sequence). The chain's CDR3 is CASGTSGKGETQYF. The CDR3 nucleotides are TGTGCCTCCGGGACTAGCGGTAAGGGAGAGACCCAGTACTTC.

CDR3 DNA sequence: TGCAGCGTGGTATGGGACAGGGGGAAAAGCTACGAGCAGTACTTC. Translating it yields CSVVWDRGKSYEQYF. V and J are TRBV29-1 and TRBJ2-7; 11 nucleotides align to TRBD1. The V gene end was trimmed by 6 bases and the J gene end by 3 bases; junction bases not matched to a gene: 10. CDR1 and CDR2 (germline): SQVTM, ANQGSEA. The CDR3 has 15 residues.

This chain uses TRBV4-3 with TRBJ2-7; TRBD2 might be the D (6 bases). CDR1 is LGHNA, CDR2 YSLEER, per germline. V lost 1 base, J lost 0 bases, and 13 bases lay in between. This CDR3 region has 16 residues. CDR3: CASSQGTATSSYEQYF. The CDR3 nucleotides read TGCGCCAGCAGCCAAGGAACAGCGACTAGCTCCTACGAGCAGTACTTC.

The rearrangement uses TRBV18 and TRBJ1-2; 7 positions match TRBD1. The germline gives CDR1 KGHSH, CDR2 LQKENI. CDR3 size: 13 residues. V trimming: 6 bases; J trimming: 6 bases; junction bases outside the gene matches: 7. This CDR3 reads CASSLDRANGYTF. CDR3 nucleotide sequence: TGTGCCAGCTCTCTAGACAGGGCTAATGGCTACACCTTC.

The chain joins TRBV19 to TRBJ1-5; perhaps TRBD1 as D (6 bases). Deletions cut 5 bases from V and 10 bases from J, with 15 bases between. CDR3 length: 13 amino acids. CDR1 and CDR2 (germline): LNHDA, SQIVND (reference sequence). The CDR3 region is CASSPGHGAPQHF. The CDR3 coding sequence is TGTGCCAGTAGTCCGGGACACGGAGCTCCCCAGCATTTT.

V gene TRBV1 combines with J gene TRBJ1-2; TRBD1 is the table's D call, not checked against the DNA. TRBV1 is assigned pseudogene status. The CDR3 totals 17 residues. CDR3 in amino acids: CTSSLGTVASPNYGYTF. In DNA, the CDR3 is TGCACCAGCAGCCTGGGGACAGTCGCATCCCCTAACTATGGCTACACCTTC.